These 32 T cell receptor beta chains were sequenced from one sample in a study of cytomegalovirus exposure and HLA in healthy donors. Assay used: immunoSEQ multiplex PCR; TCRdb lists only in-frame clones, some missing. The data hold around 180,000 clones, with around 86% observed a single time. Specimen: PBMCs. All receptors come from a woman under 30 in good health and CMV-seronegative.

The gene calls are TRBV10-3 and TRBJ2-7; 10 positions match TRBD2. Germline CDR1 is ENHRY and CDR2 is SYGVKD. After removal of 0 bases from V and 0 bases from J, the junction contained 11 bases not matched to a gene. CDR3 length: 19 amino acids. This CDR3 is CAISESIRASGGSSYEQYF. The CDR3, as DNA: TGTGCCATCAGTGAGTCGATCAGGGCTAGCGGGGGTAGCTCCTACGAGCAGTACTTC.

The chain uses TRBV2 and TRBJ2-5; TRBD1 matches at 7 bases. With 2 bases clipped from V and 5 bases from J, the junction kept 8 bases outside the gene matches. Germline V gene lookup returns CDR1 SNHLY and CDR2 FYNNEI. This CDR3 region has 15 residues. The CDR3 nucleotides read TGTGCCAGCAGTGAATCCCAGGGGGTTCGTGAGACCCAGTACTTC. Translating gives CASSESQGVRETQYF. Together with reference TRBV2 and TRBJ2-5, the CDR3 gives the full variable domain: EPEVTQTPSHQVTQMGQEVILRCVPISNHLYFYWYRQILGQKVEFLVSFYNNEISEKSEIFDDQFSVERPDGSNFTLKIRSTKLEDSAMYFCASSESQGVRETQYFGPGTRLLVL.

This clone was observed a few times. The chain uses TRBV7-2 and TRBJ1-2; no firm D call. V shed 3 bases and J shed 8 bases, with 10 bases lying between them. This CDR3 is 12 amino acids long. Germline assignment: CDR1 SGHTA and CDR2 FQGNSA. CDR3: CASSFTAGGYTF. The DNA for the CDR3 is TGTGCCAGCAGCTTTACCGCGGGCGGCTACACCTTC.

The chain employs TRBV19 and TRBJ2-7, with TRBD1 as a possible D gene (6 bases). The CDR3 has 13 residues. Germline values: CDR1 LNHDA, CDR2 SQIVND (reference sequence). V shed 5 bases and J shed 2 bases, with 10 bases lying between them. CDR3 amino acids: CASSLRDTYEQYF. The DNA for the CDR3 is TGTGCCAGTAGTCTCCGGGACACCTACGAGCAGTACTTC.

This chain uses TRBV5-6 with TRBJ2-2; unclear D gene. The CDR3 runs to 14 residues. CDR1 is SGHDT and CDR2 is YYEEEE in the germline V gene. V shed 4 bases and J shed 2 bases, with 9 bases lying between them. CDR3 DNA: TGTGCCAGCAGCGGCCCAGAAAACACCGGGGAGCTGTTTTTT. It translates to CASSGPENTGELFF.

The table lists this clone with a count of one. The rearrangement links TRBV19 to TRBJ1-5; D is perhaps TRBD1 (6 bases). With 4 bases removed from V and 6 bases from J, the gap between germline ends came to 13 bases. This CDR3 region has 14 residues. Germline CDR1 LNHDA, CDR2 SQIVND (reference sequence). In DNA, the CDR3 is TGTGCCAGTAGTACGACAGGCGGAAGTCAGCCCCAGCATTTT. Encoded protein: CASSTTGGSQPQHF.

The chain has TRBV6-4 and TRBJ2-3; the D gene is possibly TRBD2 (6 bases). V shed 2 bases and J shed 2 bases, with 8 bases lying between them. The CDR3 sequence is 14 residues long. Germline V gene sequence: CDR1 MRHNA, CDR2 SNTAGT. The CDR3 loop is CASSDRGFTDTQYF. CDR3 bases: TGTGCCAGCAGTGACCGGGGGTTCACAGATACGCAGTATTTT.

CDR3 amino acids: CAWSLQGREPQHF. The CDR3 nucleotides read TGTGCCTGGAGTCTACAGGGGCGGGAGCCCCAGCATTTT. The J gene is TRBJ1-5, the V gene TRBV30, with 7 bases identical to TRBD1. The V gene's germline CDR1 is GTSNPN and CDR2 SVGIG (reference sequence). Losses at the gene ends were 2 bases for V and 8 bases for J; bases not matched to a gene: 6. The CDR3 length is 13 residues.

The chain has TRBV28 and TRBJ1-6; no definite D call. Per the germline V gene, CDR1 is MDHEN and CDR2 is SYDVKM. The CDR3 is 16 amino acids. Trimming took 6 bases from V and 0 from J, leaving 12 bases between them. The CDR3 here is CASRPPRSSYNSPLHF. Here the CDR3 DNA reads TGTGCCAGCAGGCCACCCCGGAGCTCCTATAATTCACCCCTCCACTTT. Filled out from reference TRBV28 and TRBJ1-6, the complete variable domain reads DVKVTQSSRYLVKRTGEKVFLECVQDMDHENMFWYRQDPGLGLRLIYFSYDVKMKEKGDIPEGYSVSREKKERFSLILESASTNQTSMYLCASRPPRSSYNSPLHFGNGTRLTVT.

The chain carries TRBV7-3 and TRBJ2-2, with 14 bases lining up with TRBD2. The CDR3 has 18 residues. Germline CDR1 reads SGHTA; CDR2 reads FQGTGA. V lost 1 base, J lost 5 bases, and 6 bases stayed unmatched. The CDR3 sequence: CASSLKGTSGGQTGELFF. Written as DNA, the CDR3 is TGTGCCAGCAGCTTAAAGGGGACTAGCGGGGGCCAAACCGGGGAGCTGTTTTTT.

The V call is TRBV6-6, the J call TRBJ2-2; 8 bases are shared with TRBD1. This CDR3 is 16 amino acids long. V gave up 9 bases and J gave up 1 base; unmatched junction bases: 10. Germline V gene lookup returns CDR1 MNHNY and CDR2 SVGAGI (reference sequence). CDR3 in amino acids: CASYFAGGWNTGELFF. CDR3 bases: TGTGCCAGTTATTTTGCAGGGGGCTGGAACACCGGGGAGCTGTTTTTT.

This chain's CDR3 is CASSLVRVNTEAFF. CDR3 bases: TGTGCCAGCAGCTTAGTTCGGGTGAACACTGAAGCTTTCTTT. The chain couples TRBV7-9 to TRBJ1-1; D is unresolved. The CDR3 is made up of 14 amino acids. The germline CDR1 and CDR2 sequences are SEHNR and FQNEAQ (reference sequence). Trimming removed 1 base from V and 0 bases from J, with 6 bases in between.

This clone turned up a few times. The chain carries TRBV6-4 and TRBJ1-5, with D perhaps matching TRBD1 (5 bases). V was shortened by 3 bases and J by 6 bases, with 12 bases between the two germline ends. Germline V gives CDR1 MRHNA, CDR2 SNTAGT. This CDR3 comprises 14 residues. The chain's CDR3 is CASSEQVGGQPQHF. DNA for the CDR3: TGTGCCAGCAGTGAACAGGTGGGGGGTCAGCCCCAGCATTTT.

The chain links TRBV19 to TRBJ1-4; 7 nucleotides match TRBD1. CDR3 length equals 15 residues. CDR1 and CDR2 from the germline V gene are LNHDA and SQIVND (reference sequence). Trimming at V came to 5 bases and at J to 0 bases, leaving 3 bases not matched to a gene. The CDR3, as DNA: TGTGCCAGTAGTCTGGGACAGACAACTAATGAAAAACTGTTTTTT. This codes for CASSLGQTTNEKLFF.

Only one count was recorded for this clone. The chain combines TRBV5-1 with TRBJ2-6; TRBD1 matches 8 bases. Germline V gene data show CDR1 as SGHRS and CDR2 as YFSETQ. The CDR3 sequence is 18 residues long. V trimming: 5 bases; J trimming: 4 bases; junction bases outside the gene matches: 14. The CDR3 loop is CASSLLGTGVSGANVLTF. Here the CDR3 DNA reads TGCGCCAGCAGTCTGCTTGGGACAGGTGTATCCGGGGCCAACGTCCTGACTTTC.

This chain connects TRBV6-1 to TRBJ2-1; 10 bases are a match to TRBD2. The CDR3 contains 15 residues. The germline V gene has CDR1 MNHNS and CDR2 SASEGT. Losses at the gene ends were 2 bases for V and 6 bases for J; bases not matched to a gene: 4. The CDR3 loop is CASSEPWTSGNEQFF. The CDR3 DNA follows: TGTGCCAGCAGTGAACCGTGGACTAGCGGCAATGAGCAGTTCTTC.

The chain uses TRBV11-2 and TRBJ1-2; 7 bases map to TRBD1. The CDR3 spans 19 residues. V lost 2 bases to trimming and J lost 4 bases; unmatched junction nucleotides: 19. Germline CDR1 reads SGHAT; CDR2 reads FQNNGV. Written as DNA, the CDR3 is TGTGCCAGCAGCTTAATCTCCTCCGGCACAGGGGATTCTCTCTATGGCTACACCTTC. This encodes CASSLISSGTGDSLYGYTF.

The chain joins TRBV10-3 to TRBJ1-5; TRBD1 might be the D (5 bases). V was clipped by 2 bases and J by 3 bases, with 8 bases between them. Germline lookup yields CDR1 ENHRY and CDR2 SYGVKD. The CDR3 loop spans 14 amino acids. CDR3 coding DNA: TGTGCCATCAGTGAGGGGGGGGACAATCAGCCCCAGCATTTT. It codes for CAISEGGDNQPQHF.

In this sample, this clone turned up a few times. This chain joins TRBV5-4 and TRBJ1-4, with 9 nucleotides matching TRBD1. Germline CDR1 is SGHNT and CDR2 is YYREEE (reference sequence). The ends lost 6 bases at V and 8 bases at J; junction bases unmatched: 5. The CDR3 covers 13 residues. CDR3 DNA sequence: TGTGCCAGCAAGGGACAGGGCGGGGAAAAACTGTTTTTT. Encoded protein: CASKGQGGEKLFF.

The rearrangement joins TRBV9 to TRBJ1-2; TRBD1 matches 7 bases. The CDR3 length is 15 residues. CDR1 and CDR2 (germline): SGDLS, YYNGEE. J was trimmed by 5 bases and V by 4 bases; bases with no gene match: 11. CDR3 DNA sequence: TGTGCCAGCAGCCCCCGGACAGGCGGTGGGTATGGCTACACCTTC. Translated, it gives CASSPRTGGGYGYTF.

The rearrangement uses TRBV6-1 and TRBJ1-5; D might be TRBD1 (5 bases). Germline V CDR1 and CDR2: MNHNS, SASEGT. This CDR3 comprises 15 residues. Trimming left V 1 base short and J 7 bases short, with 14 bases between. The CDR3 nucleotides read TGTGCCAGCAGTGAAGACAACGGGGGGGAGCAGCCCCAGCATTTT. Its translation: CASSEDNGGEQPQHF.

A few counts support this clone. The chain employs TRBV6-1 and TRBJ1-6, with 7 bases matching TRBD1. V trimming: 6 bases; J trimming: 7 bases; junction bases outside the gene matches: 3. Germline CDR1 is MNHNS and CDR2 is SASEGT. The CDR3 contains 13 residues. The CDR3 coding sequence is TGTGCCAGCAGAGGACAGGACAATTCACCCCTCCACTTT. Protein: CASRGQDNSPLHF.

This rearrangement joins TRBV6-1 to TRBJ1-6, with D possibly matching TRBD1 (6 bases). The CDR3 spans 14 residues. V dropped 8 bases and J dropped 5 bases, with 13 bases sitting between them. Per the germline V gene, CDR1 is MNHNS and CDR2 is SASEGT. The CDR3 DNA reads as TGTGCCAGCGGGGGCAACCTCAATAATTCACCCCTCCACTTT. Amino acids: CASGGNLNNSPLHF.

This clone came up once. The chain recombines TRBV21-1 with TRBJ1-5. TRBV21-1 is a pseudogene segment. CDR3 size: 11 residues. The DNA of the CDR3 is TGTGCCAGCAGCCTACGTCAGCCCCAGCATTTT. Translated, it gives CASSLRQPQHF.

V usage is TRBV27 and J usage is TRBJ1-1; D is undetermined. From germline, CDR1 is MNHEY and CDR2 SMNVEV (reference sequence). V was trimmed by 3 bases and J by 9 bases, leaving 11 bases between them. This CDR3 spans 12 amino acids. Here the CDR3 reads CASSFIAGKAFF. CDR3 coding DNA: TGTGCCAGCAGTTTCATAGCCGGCAAAGCTTTCTTT.

This chain uses TRBV5-1 with TRBJ2-5, with D perhaps matching TRBD1 (5 bases). In germline, CDR1 is SGHRS, CDR2 YFSETQ. V was trimmed by 2 bases and J by 2 bases, leaving 7 bases between them. This CDR3 region has 13 residues. The CDR3 DNA reads TGCGCCAGCAGCTTCCAGGGACAAGAGACCCAGTACTTC. It is translated as CASSFQGQETQYF.

The gene calls are TRBV11-1 and TRBJ2-2, with TRBD1 as a possible D gene (5 bases). The CDR3 runs 15 residues. Deletions cut 1 base from V and 1 base from J, with 7 bases between. From germline, CDR1 is SGHAT and CDR2 FQDESV (reference sequence). DNA of the CDR3: TGTGCCAGCAGCTTAGTAGGGGAGAACACCGGGGAGCTGTTTTTT. Protein product: CASSLVGENTGELFF.

The chain links TRBV6-1 to TRBJ2-3, with 7 bases fitting TRBD2. This CDR3 contains 18 residues. Germline V gene lookup returns CDR1 MNHNS and CDR2 SASEGT. Trimming cost V 0 bases and J 3 bases; bases outside gene matches: 12. The CDR3 DNA reads TGTGCCAGCAGTGAAGCCGGCGCGGGGGTAGGAGAAACAGATACGCAGTATTTT. Translation: CASSEAGAGVGETDTQYF.

The V gene is TRBV19, the J gene TRBJ2-2, with a weak D call TRBD1 (5 bases). V lost 4 bases, J lost 6 bases, and 15 bases lay in between. Germline CDR1 and CDR2: LNHDA and SQIVND (reference sequence). The CDR3 length is 15 residues. The CDR3 nucleotides are TGTGCCAGTAGTACCGCAGGGATGTCAGCCGGGGAGCTGTTTTTT. It is translated as CASSTAGMSAGELFF.

The CDR3 loop is CASSDTLERGAITDTQYF. The CDR3 DNA reads TGTGCCAGCAGTGACACACTGGAACGGGGGGCGATCACAGATACGCAGTATTTT. The gene calls are TRBV25-1 and TRBJ2-3, with D possibly matching TRBD2 (7 bases). This CDR3 is 18 amino acids long. Germline CDR1 is MGHDK and CDR2 is SYGVNS. The V end lost 3 bases, the J end lost 2 bases, and 21 bases lay between the germline ends.

This rearrangement joins TRBV4-1 to TRBJ1-2; D is uncertain. This CDR3 comprises 14 residues. V was pared by 1 base and J by 3 bases, with 9 bases between. The V gene's germline CDR1 is MGHRA and CDR2 YSYEKL. In DNA, the CDR3 is TGCGCCAGCAGCCAAGGTCGCGAGTACTATGGCTACACCTTC. Amino acids: CASSQGREYYGYTF.

The J gene is TRBJ2-1, the V gene TRBV29-1; 9 positions agree with TRBD1. With 6 bases clipped from V and 15 bases from J, the junction kept 6 bases outside the gene matches. CDR1 and CDR2 from the germline V gene are SQVTM and ANQGSEA. This CDR3 has 10 amino acids. The CDR3 region has the DNA TGCAGCGTCTCCCGGGACAGGGCGTTCTTC. Its protein product is CSVSRDRAFF.